The rows below give T cell receptor beta chains drawn from one sample of a study of Ad26.COV2.S vaccination and SARS-CoV-2 variants. Assay: immunoSEQ multiplex PCR; the TCRdb copy retains only in-frame clones and omits some. The sample has about 470,000 clones, 90% seen once; the top ten hold less than 4.5%. This specimen consisted of peripheral blood, obtained in a trial of Ad26.COV2.S vaccine versus placebo. Source of these receptors: a person between 18 and 65 years old who received the Ad26.COV2.S COVID-19 vaccine or a placebo. Each CDR3 is given with its conserved first and last residue. The order of the fields is V gene, CDR3 protein.

v_call: TRBV18
cdr3_aa: CASSPLQDDEAFF

v_call: TRBV18
cdr3_aa: CASSPLGQGANEQYF

v_call: TRBV9
cdr3_aa: CASSSQGQNYNEQFF

v_call: TRBV3-1/TRBV3-2
cdr3_aa: CASSQRGTGDQETQYF

v_call: TRBV30
cdr3_aa: CAWTAGQETQYF

v_call: TRBV28
cdr3_aa: CASSYSASGQGETQYF

v_call: TRBV23-1
cdr3_aa: CASVRDRAYEQYF

v_call: TRBV28
cdr3_aa: CASSWGQGRFQPQHF

v_call: TRBV25-1
cdr3_aa: CASSEGGSSYEQYF

v_call: TRBV5-4
cdr3_aa: CASSLPDRVGTEAFF

v_call: TRBV27
cdr3_aa: CASSPGGGRTYNEQFF

v_call: TRBV29-1
cdr3_aa: CSVLATGTYEQYF

v_call: TRBV6-1
cdr3_aa: CASSETSGFGEQFF

v_call: TRBV12-3/TRBV12-4
cdr3_aa: CASSLGGGYGYTF

v_call: TRBV29-1
cdr3_aa: CSVLLGPASEKLFF

v_call: TRBV12-5
cdr3_aa: CASAGLGETQYF

v_call: TRBV9
cdr3_aa: CASSPLAGAPGANVLTF